This is a list of T cell receptor beta chains from one sample in a study of blood T cell repertoires in COVID-19. Data came from immunoSEQ multiplex PCR; TCRdb stores just in-frame clones and leaves some out. Of roughly 79,000 clones listed, more than 70% were seen once; the top ten hold just under 6%. The sequencing input was peripheral blood. Source of these receptors: a man aged 55 to 70 with active or convalescent COVID-19. Each CDR3 is given with its conserved first and last residue. Each record gives: clone size, D gene, J gene, V gene, CDR3 protein, CDR3 DNA. A D gene is named only where the DNA matches it firmly. Clone size is not always given. Where it is, it says once, few, many or a class for expanded clones.

>few|NA|TRBJ1-5|TRBV18
CASSPRTSRNQPQHF
TGTGCCAGCTCACCCCGGACATCCCGCAATCAGCCCCAGCATTTT
>few|NA|TRBJ2-6|TRBV6-4
CAPGHQSSGANVLTF
TGTGCCCCGGGACACCAAAGCTCTGGGGCCAACGTCCTGACTTTC
>NA|NA|TRBJ2-1|TRBV24-1
CATSDFKGRSHNEQFF
TGTGCCACCAGTGATTTTAAAGGCAGGTCTCACAATGAGCAGTTCTTC
>NA|NA|TRBJ2-6|TRBV18
CASSLGLISGANVLTF
TGTGCCAGCTCACTCGGACTTATCTCTGGGGCCAACGTCCTGACTTTC
>NA|TRBD2|TRBJ2-5|TRBV19
CASSIAGGGYQETQYF
TGTGCCAGTAGTATAGCTGGCGGGGGGTACCAAGAGACCCAGTACTTC
>NA|TRBD2|TRBJ2-1|TRBV4-3
CASSQELPGSGGRSSYNEQFF
TGCGCCAGCAGCCAAGAGCTGCCGGGTAGCGGGGGTAGGAGCTCCTACAATGAGCAGTTCTTC
>NA|TRBD1|TRBJ1-1|TRBV6-5
CASTEGGADTEAFF
TGTGCCAGCACCGAAGGGGGCGCGGACACTGAAGCTTTCTTT
>once|NA|TRBJ1-1|TRBV30
CAWRSTSNTEAFF
TGTGCCTGGAGGAGCACTTCGAACACTGAAGCTTTCTTT
>once|TRBD1|TRBJ2-7|TRBV7-2
CASSSDRAWVEQYF
TGTGCCAGCAGCTCCGACAGGGCATGGGTCGAGCAGTACTTC
>NA|NA|TRBJ1-2|TRBV19
CASSIGQTNSYGYTF
TGTGCCAGTAGTATCGGACAGACCAACTCCTATGGCTACACCTTC
>NA|TRBD2|TRBJ2-5|TRBV11-2
CASSWGLAEETQYF
TGTGCCAGCAGCTGGGGACTAGCGGAAGAGACCCAGTACTTC
>few|TRBD1|TRBJ2-7|TRBV7-2
CASSSRGQGSSYEQYF
TGTGCCAGCAGCTCTAGAGGACAGGGCAGCTCCTACGAGCAGTACTTC
>NA|TRBD1|TRBJ2-7|TRBV25-1
CASSRRLDRGRWEQYF
TGTGCCAGCAGCAGAAGACTAGACAGGGGGCGCTGGGAGCAGTACTTC
>NA|NA|TRBJ2-7|TRBV9
CASSVASTGTIYEQYF
TGTGCCAGCAGCGTGGCTTCTACAGGGACGATCTACGAGCAGTACTTC
>NA|NA|TRBJ1-2|TRBV19
CASSPIMEHHHLIYTF
TGTGCCAGTAGTCCGATAATGGAGCATCACCACCTTATCTACACCTTC
>NA|NA|TRBJ2-2|TRBV6-2/TRBV6-3
CASSPVGVSGELFF
TGTGCCAGCAGTCCCGTCGGGGTTTCGGGGGAGCTGTTTTTT
>NA|NA|TRBJ2-5|TRBV5-1
CASSPSGETQYF
TGCGCCAGCAGCCCTAGTGGGGAGACCCAGTACTTC
>NA|TRBD1|TRBJ1-2|TRBV19
CASSLGTGFFF
TGTGCCAGTAGTCTCGGGACAGGGTTTTTCTTC
>NA|NA|TRBJ2-5|TRBV7-9
CASSSTEQETQYF
TGTGCCAGCAGCTCGACAGAGCAAGAGACCCAGTACTTC
>NA|TRBD1|TRBJ2-7|TRBV7-3
CASSSTGGGEQYF
TGTGCCAGCAGCTCGACAGGGGGCGGTGAGCAGTACTTC
>NA|NA|TRBJ1-2|TRBV6-1
CASSGPDSSVYTF
TGTGCCAGCAGTGGCCCGGACAGCTCCGTCTACACCTTC
>NA|TRBD1|TRBJ2-7|TRBV11-3
CASSNRGSSYEQYF
TGTGCCAGCAGCAACAGGGGGAGCTCCTACGAGCAGTACTTC
>NA|NA|TRBJ2-5|TRBV9
CASSKTTGRETQYF
TGTGCCAGCAGCAAGACTACAGGGAGAGAGACCCAGTACTTC
>few|NA|TRBJ1-6|TRBV12-3/TRBV12-4
CASRPTVNSPLHF
TGTGCCAGCAGGCCGACAGTTAATTCACCCCTCCACTTT
>once|TRBD1|TRBJ1-1|TRBV11-3
CASSLAGTDGTEAFF
TGTGCCAGCAGCTTGGCTGGGACAGACGGCACTGAAGCTTTCTTT
>once|NA|TRBJ1-1|TRBV5-8
CASSWGGTNTEAFF
TGTGCCAGCAGCTGGGGGGGAACGAACACTGAAGCTTTCTTT
>NA|NA|TRBJ2-7|TRBV7-2
CASSLVLSSYEQYF
TGTGCCAGCAGCTTAGTTCTATCTTCCTACGAGCAGTACTTC
>few|NA|TRBJ1-2|TRBV12-3/TRBV12-4
CASSLRGSYGYTF
TGTGCCAGCAGTTTAAGGGGGTCTTATGGCTACACCTTC
>NA|NA|TRBJ2-5|TRBV2
CASSEGAGETQYF
TGTGCCAGCAGTGAGGGGGCAGGGGAGACCCAGTACTTC
>NA|NA|TRBJ2-7|TRBV30
CAWSAGHLYEQYF
TGTGCCTGGAGTGCGGGACACCTCTACGAGCAGTACTTC
>NA|TRBD2|TRBJ2-7|TRBV4-1
CASSQTGLAGEIWDYEQYF
TGCGCCAGCAGCCAGACGGGACTAGCGGGGGAAATCTGGGACTACGAGCAGTACTTC